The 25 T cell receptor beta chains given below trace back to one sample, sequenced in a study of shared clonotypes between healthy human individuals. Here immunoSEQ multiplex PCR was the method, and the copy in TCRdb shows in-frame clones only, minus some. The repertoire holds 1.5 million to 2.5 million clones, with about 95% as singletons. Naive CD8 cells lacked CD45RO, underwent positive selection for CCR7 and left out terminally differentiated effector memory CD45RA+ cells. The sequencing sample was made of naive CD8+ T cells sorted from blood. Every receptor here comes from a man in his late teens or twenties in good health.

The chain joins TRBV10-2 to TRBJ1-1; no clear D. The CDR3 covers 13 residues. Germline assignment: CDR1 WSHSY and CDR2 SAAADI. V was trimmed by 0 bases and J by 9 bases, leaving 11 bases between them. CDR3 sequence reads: CASSESLYSQAFF. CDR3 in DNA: TGCGCCAGCAGTGAGTCTTTGTACAGCCAAGCTTTCTTT.

The CDR3, as DNA: TGTGCCAGCAGCTTACGGCCTGGCGGGGGACCAACCTACGAGCAGTACTTC. Amino acids: CASSLRPGGGPTYEQYF. This chain uses TRBV7-9 with TRBJ2-7; TRBD2 agrees at 7 bases. Germline CDR1 SEHNR, CDR2 FQNEAQ (reference sequence). Losses at the gene ends were 2 bases for V and 2 bases for J; bases not matched to a gene: 12. There are 17 residues in the CDR3.

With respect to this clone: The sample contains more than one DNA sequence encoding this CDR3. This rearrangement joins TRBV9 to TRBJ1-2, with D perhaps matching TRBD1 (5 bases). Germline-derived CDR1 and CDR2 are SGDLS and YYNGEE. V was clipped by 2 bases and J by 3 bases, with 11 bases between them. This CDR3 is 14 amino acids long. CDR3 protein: CASSVGAGDYGYTF. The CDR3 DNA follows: TGTGCCAGCAGCGTTGGGGCGGGGGACTATGGCTACACCTTC.

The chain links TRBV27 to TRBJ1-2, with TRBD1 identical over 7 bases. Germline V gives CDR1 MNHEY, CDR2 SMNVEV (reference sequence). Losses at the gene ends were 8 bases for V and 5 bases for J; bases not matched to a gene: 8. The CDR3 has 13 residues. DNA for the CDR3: TGTGCCAGCGCTGACAGGGCCCGTTATGGCTACACCTTC. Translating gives CASADRARYGYTF.

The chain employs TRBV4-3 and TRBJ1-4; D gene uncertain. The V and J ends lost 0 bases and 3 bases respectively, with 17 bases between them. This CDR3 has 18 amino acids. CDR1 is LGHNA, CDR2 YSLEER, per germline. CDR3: CASSQDWPGLMANEKLFF. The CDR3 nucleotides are TGCGCCAGCAGCCAAGACTGGCCCGGCCTTATGGCTAATGAAAAACTGTTTTTT.

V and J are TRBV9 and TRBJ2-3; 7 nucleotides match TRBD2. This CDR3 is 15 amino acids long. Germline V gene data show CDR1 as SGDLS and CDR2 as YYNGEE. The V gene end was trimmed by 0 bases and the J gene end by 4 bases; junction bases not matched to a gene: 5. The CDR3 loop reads CASSVDERESDTQYF. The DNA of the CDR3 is TGTGCCAGCAGCGTAGATGAGCGGGAATCAGATACGCAGTATTTT.

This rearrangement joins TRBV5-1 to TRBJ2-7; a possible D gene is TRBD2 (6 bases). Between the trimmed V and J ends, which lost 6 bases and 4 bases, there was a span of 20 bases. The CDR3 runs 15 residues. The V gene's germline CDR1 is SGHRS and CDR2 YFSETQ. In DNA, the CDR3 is TGCGCCAGCAACCCCCCCCACGGGGAGGTGTACGAGCAGTACTTC. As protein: CASNPPHGEVYEQYF.

The CDR3 loop reads CASSLEGVYGYTF. Here the CDR3 DNA reads TGTGCCAGCAGCTTAGAAGGTGTCTATGGCTACACCTTC. This chain joins TRBV13 and TRBJ1-2; D is uncertain. V was pared by 1 base and J by 4 bases, with 7 bases between. Looked up from germline, CDR1 is PRHDT and CDR2 is FYEKMQ (reference sequence). The CDR3 spans 13 residues.

The chain's CDR3 is CASSPVGGYNEQFF. CDR3 bases: TGTGCCAGCAGCCCCGTAGGGGGGTACAATGAGCAGTTCTTC. The chain is built from TRBV7-2 and TRBJ2-1; TRBD1 or TRBD2 may be the D gene (6 bases each). CDR1 is SGHTA, CDR2 FQGNSA, per germline. Trimming cost V 5 bases and J 4 bases, with 12 bases left between them. This CDR3 has 14 residues.

CDR3 sequence reads: CASSYTGGYYEQYF. The CDR3 nucleotides are TGTGCCAGCAGTTACACCGGGGGCTACTACGAGCAGTACTTC. The chain is built from TRBV6-5 and TRBJ2-7; either TRBD1 or TRBD2 may supply D (6 bases each). This CDR3 has 14 amino acids. Germline CDR1 reads MNHEY; CDR2 reads SVGAGI. Trimming pared 2 bases from V and 3 bases from J, leaving 11 bases between.

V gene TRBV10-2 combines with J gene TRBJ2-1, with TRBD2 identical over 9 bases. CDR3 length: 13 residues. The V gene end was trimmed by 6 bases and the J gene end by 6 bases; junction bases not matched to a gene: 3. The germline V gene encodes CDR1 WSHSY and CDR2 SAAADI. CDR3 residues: CASSSGGSNEQFF. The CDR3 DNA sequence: TGCGCCAGCAGCAGCGGGGGGTCCAATGAGCAGTTCTTC.

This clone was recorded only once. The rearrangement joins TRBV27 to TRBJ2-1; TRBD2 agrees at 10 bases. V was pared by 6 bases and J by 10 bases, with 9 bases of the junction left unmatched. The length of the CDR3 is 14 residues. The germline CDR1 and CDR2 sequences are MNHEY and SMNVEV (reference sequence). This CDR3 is CASSPLAGGGEQFF. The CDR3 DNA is TGTGCCAGCAGCCCCTTAGCGGGGGGAGGAGAGCAGTTCTTC.

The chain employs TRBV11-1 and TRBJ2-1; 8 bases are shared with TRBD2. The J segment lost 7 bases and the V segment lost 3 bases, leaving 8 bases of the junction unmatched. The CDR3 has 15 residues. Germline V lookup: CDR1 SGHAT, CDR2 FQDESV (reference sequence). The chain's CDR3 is CASSFGASGLNEQFF. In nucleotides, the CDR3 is TGTGCCAGCAGCTTTGGTGCTAGCGGGCTGAATGAGCAGTTCTTC.

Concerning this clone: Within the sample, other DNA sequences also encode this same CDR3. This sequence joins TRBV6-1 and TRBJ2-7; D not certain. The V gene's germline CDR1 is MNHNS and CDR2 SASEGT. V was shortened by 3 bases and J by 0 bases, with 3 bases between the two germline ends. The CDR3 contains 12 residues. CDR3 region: CASSDFSYEQYF. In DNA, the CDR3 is TGTGCCAGCAGTGACTTCTCCTACGAGCAGTACTTC.

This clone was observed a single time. The CDR3 loop is CASRSPLNTEAFF. CDR3 in DNA: TGTGCCAGCCGATCGCCCTTGAACACTGAAGCTTTCTTT. The chain is built from TRBV5-4 and TRBJ1-1; D is undetermined. With 7 bases removed from V and 0 bases from J, the gap between germline ends came to 10 bases. The length of the CDR3 is 13 residues. In germline, CDR1 is SGHNT, CDR2 YYREEE (reference sequence).

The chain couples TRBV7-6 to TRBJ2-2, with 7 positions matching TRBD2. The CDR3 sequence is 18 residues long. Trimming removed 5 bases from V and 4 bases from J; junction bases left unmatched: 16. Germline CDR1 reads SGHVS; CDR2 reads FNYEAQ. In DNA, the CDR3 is TGTGCCAGCAGCCCCCCCCTCGTTCGAGCGGGGTCCACCGGGGAGCTGTTTTTT. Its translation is CASSPPLVRAGSTGELFF.

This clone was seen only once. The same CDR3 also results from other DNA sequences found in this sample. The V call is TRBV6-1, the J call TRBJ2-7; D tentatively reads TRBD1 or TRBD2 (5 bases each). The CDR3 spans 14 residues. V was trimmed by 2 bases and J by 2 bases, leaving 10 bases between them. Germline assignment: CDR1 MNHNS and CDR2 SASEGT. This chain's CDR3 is CASSEWGSPYEQYF. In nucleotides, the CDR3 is TGTGCCAGCAGTGAATGGGGGTCCCCCTACGAGCAGTACTTC.

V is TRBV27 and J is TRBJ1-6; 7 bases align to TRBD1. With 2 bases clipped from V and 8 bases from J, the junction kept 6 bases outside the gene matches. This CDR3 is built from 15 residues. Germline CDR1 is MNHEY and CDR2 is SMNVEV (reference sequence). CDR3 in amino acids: CASSLSRGTDSPLHF. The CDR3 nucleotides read TGTGCCAGCAGTTTAAGCAGGGGGACGGATTCACCCCTCCACTTT.

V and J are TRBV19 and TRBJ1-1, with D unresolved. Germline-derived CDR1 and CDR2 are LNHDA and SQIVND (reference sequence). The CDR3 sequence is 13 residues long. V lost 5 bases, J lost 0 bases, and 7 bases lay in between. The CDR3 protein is CASSHHMNTEAFF. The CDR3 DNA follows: TGTGCCAGTAGTCACCACATGAACACTGAAGCTTTCTTT.

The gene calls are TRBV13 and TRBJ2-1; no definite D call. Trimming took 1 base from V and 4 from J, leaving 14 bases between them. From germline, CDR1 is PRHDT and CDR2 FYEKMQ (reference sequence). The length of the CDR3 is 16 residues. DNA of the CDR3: TGTGCCAGCAGCTTAGCGACTGGCCCTACGTACAATGAGCAGTTCTTC. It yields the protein CASSLATGPTYNEQFF.

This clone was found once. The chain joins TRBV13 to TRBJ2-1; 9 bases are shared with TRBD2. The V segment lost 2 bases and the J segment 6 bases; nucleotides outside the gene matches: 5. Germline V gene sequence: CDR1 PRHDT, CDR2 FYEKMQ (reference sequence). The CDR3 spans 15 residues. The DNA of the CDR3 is TGTGCCAGCAGCTTAAGCGGGGGGTCGGCCAATGAGCAGTTCTTC. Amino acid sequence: CASSLSGGSANEQFF.

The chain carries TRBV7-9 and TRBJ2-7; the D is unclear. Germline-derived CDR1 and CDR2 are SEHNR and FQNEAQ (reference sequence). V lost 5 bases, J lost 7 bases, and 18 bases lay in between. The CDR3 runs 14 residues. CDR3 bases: TGTGCCAGCAGCCATCCCACGCTCTGGTGGGAGCAGTACTTC. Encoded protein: CASSHPTLWWEQYF.

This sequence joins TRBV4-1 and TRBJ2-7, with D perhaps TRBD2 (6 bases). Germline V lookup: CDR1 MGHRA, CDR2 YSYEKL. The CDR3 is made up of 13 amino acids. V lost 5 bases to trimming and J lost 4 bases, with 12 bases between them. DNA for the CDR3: TGCGCCAGCAGCACCAGGGAGGCGTACGAGCAGTACTTC. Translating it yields CASSTREAYEQYF.

CDR3 residues: CASSEWSWDPGSGNTIYF. The CDR3 DNA is TGTGCCAGCAGTGAATGGTCTTGGGACCCCGGATCTGGAAACACCATATATTTT. The chain carries TRBV6-1 and TRBJ1-3, with D maybe TRBD1 (5 bases). Germline V gives CDR1 MNHNS, CDR2 SASEGT. This CDR3 comprises 18 residues. The V end was cut by 2 bases, the J end by 1 base, with 18 bases between.

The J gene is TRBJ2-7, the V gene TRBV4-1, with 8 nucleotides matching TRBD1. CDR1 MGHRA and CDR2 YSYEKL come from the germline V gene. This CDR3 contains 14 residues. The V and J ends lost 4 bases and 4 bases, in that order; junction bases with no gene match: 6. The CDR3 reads CASSPRQGWYEQYF. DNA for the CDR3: TGCGCCAGCAGCCCCCGACAGGGGTGGTACGAGCAGTACTTC.